This paragraph covers one TCR beta chain sequence. No antigen is known for it. The data were obtained in a study of brain metastases from non-small cell lung cancer. The study's findings and limits: Expanded T-cell clones appeared in around 64% of brain metastases over primaries. TCR repertoires overlapped largely between brain metastases and matched primaries.

Trimming left V 1 base short and J 7 bases short, with 13 bases between. Looked up from germline, CDR1 is SEHNR and CDR2 is FQNEAQ (reference sequence). This CDR3 has 15 residues. Data came from immunoSEQ multiplex PCR; TCRdb stores just in-frame clones and leaves some out. The sample includes some 1,300 clones, 60% to 85% seen only once; the top ten take 15% to 20%. This sequence was found in a donor at least 40 years old with non-small cell lung cancer. V is TRBV7-9 and J is TRBJ2-2; D ambiguous. Sequencing input: tissue from a brain metastasis. The CDR3 coding sequence is TGTGCCAGCAGCTTAGTTTCAAGTGGCAGCGGGGAGCTGTTTTTT. Translating it yields CASSLVSSGSGELFF.